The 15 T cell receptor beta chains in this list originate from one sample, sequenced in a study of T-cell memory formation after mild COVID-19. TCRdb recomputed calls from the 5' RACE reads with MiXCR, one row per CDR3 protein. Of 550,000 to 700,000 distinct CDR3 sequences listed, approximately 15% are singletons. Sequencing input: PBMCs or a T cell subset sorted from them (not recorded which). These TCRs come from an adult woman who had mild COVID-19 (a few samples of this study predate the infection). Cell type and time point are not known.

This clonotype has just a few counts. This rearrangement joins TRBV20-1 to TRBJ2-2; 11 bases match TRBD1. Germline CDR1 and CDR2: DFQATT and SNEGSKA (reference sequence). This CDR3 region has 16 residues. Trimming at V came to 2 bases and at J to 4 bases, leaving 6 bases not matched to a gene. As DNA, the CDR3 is TGCAGTGCTAGAAACCGGGACAGGGGGTTCACCGGGGAGCTGTTTTTT. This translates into CSARNRDRGFTGELFF.

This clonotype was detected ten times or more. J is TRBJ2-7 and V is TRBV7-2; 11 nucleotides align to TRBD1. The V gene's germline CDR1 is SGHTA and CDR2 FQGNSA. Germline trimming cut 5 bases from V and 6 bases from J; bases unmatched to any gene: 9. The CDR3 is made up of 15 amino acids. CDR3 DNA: TGTGCCAGCAGCCGGTCGGACAGGGGGCGCCCCGAGCAGTACTTC. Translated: CASSRSDRGRPEQYF. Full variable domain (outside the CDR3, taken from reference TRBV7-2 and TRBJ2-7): GAGVSQSPSNKVTEKGKDVELRCDPISGHTALYWYRQSLGQGLEFLIYFQGNSAPDKSGLPSDRFSAERTGGSVSTLTIQRTQQEDSAVYLCASSRSDRGRPEQYFGPGTRLTVT.

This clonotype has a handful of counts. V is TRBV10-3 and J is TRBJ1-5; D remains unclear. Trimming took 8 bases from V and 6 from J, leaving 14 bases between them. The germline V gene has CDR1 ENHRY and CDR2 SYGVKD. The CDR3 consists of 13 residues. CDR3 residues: CAIRGDAGQPQHF. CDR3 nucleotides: TGTGCCATCCGCGGCGACGCGGGTCAGCCCCAGCATTTT.

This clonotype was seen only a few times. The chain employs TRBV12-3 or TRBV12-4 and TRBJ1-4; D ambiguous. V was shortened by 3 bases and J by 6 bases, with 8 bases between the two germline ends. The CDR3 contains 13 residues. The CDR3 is CASSFAGDEKLFF. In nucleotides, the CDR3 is TGTGCCAGCAGTTTTGCCGGTGATGAAAAACTGTTTTTT.

The CDR3 is CASSPGYHYGYTF. DNA of the CDR3: TGTGCCAGCAGTCCAGGGTACCACTATGGCTACACCTTC. The rearrangement joins TRBV6-5 to TRBJ1-2, with D perhaps matching TRBD1 (5 bases). V was pared by 5 bases and J by 3 bases, with 10 bases between. This CDR3 has 13 residues. From germline, CDR1 is MNHEY and CDR2 SVGAGI.

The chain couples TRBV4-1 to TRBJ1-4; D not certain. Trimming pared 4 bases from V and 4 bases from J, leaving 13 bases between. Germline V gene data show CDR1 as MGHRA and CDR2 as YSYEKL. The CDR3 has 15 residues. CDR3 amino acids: CASSPSEGFNEKLFF. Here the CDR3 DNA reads TGCGCCAGCAGCCCAAGTGAGGGTTTTAATGAAAAACTGTTTTTT.

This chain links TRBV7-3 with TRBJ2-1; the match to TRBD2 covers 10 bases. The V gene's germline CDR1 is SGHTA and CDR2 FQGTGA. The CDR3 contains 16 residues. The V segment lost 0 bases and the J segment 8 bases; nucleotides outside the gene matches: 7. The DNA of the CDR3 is TGTGCCAGCAGCTTAACTAACCTAGCGGGAGTGGATGAGCAGTTCTTC. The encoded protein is CASSLTNLAGVDEQFF.

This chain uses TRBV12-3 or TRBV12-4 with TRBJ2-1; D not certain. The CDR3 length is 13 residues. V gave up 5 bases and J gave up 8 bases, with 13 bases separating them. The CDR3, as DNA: TGTGCCAGCAGTAAAGGAGTTGGGGATGAGCAGTTCTTC. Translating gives CASSKGVGDEQFF.

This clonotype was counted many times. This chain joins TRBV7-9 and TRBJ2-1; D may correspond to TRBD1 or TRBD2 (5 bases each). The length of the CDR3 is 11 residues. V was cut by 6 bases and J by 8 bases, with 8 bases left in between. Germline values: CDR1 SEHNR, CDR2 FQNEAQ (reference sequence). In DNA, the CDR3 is TGTGCCAGCAGGCGAGGGGATGAGCAGTTCTTC. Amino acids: CASRRGDEQFF.

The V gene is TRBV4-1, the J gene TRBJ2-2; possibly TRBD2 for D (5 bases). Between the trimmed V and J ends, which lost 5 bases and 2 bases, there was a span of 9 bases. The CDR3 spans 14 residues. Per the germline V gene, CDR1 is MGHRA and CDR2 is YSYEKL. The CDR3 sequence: CASSFLANTGELFF. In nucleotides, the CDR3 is TGCGCCAGCAGCTTCCTAGCAAACACCGGGGAGCTGTTTTTT.

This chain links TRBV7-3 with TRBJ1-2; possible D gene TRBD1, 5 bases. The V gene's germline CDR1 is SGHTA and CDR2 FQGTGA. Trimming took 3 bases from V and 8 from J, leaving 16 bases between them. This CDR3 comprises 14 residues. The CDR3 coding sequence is TGTGCCAGCAGCTTGGGACCGCCGGATAGCGGCTACACCTTC. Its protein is CASSLGPPDSGYTF.

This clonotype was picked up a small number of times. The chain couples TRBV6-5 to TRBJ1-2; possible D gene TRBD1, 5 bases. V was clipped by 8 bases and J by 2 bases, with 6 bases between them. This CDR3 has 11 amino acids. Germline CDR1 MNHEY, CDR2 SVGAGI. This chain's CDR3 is CASRQNYGYTF. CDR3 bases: TGTGCCAGCCGACAGAACTATGGCTACACCTTC.

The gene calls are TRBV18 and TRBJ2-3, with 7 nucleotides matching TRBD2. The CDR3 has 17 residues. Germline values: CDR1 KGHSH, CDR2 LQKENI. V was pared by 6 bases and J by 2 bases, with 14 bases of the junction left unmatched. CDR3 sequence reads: CASSHLGASGVTDTQYF. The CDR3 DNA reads TGTGCCAGCTCCCACCTTGGGGCTAGCGGAGTCACAGATACGCAGTATTTT. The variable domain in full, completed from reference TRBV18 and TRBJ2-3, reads NAGVMQNPRHLVRRRGQEARLRCSPMKGHSHVYWYRQLPEEGLKFMVYLQKENIIDESGMPKERFSAEFPKEGPSILRIQQVVRGDSAAYFCASSHLGASGVTDTQYFGPGTRLTVL.

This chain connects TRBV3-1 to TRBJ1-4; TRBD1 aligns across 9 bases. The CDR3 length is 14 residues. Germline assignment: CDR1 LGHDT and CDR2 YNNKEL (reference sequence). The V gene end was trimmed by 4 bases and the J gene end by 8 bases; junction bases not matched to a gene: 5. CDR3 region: CASSRQGVKEKLFF. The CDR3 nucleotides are TGTGCCAGCAGCCGACAGGGGGTTAAGGAAAAACTGTTTTTT.

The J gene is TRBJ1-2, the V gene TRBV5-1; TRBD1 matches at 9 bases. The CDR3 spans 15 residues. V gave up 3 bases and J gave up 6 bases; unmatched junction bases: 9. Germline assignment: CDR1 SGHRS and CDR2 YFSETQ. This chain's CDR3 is CASSSSRDRVNGYTF. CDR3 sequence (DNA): TGCGCCAGCAGCTCAAGCCGGGACAGGGTCAATGGCTACACCTTC.